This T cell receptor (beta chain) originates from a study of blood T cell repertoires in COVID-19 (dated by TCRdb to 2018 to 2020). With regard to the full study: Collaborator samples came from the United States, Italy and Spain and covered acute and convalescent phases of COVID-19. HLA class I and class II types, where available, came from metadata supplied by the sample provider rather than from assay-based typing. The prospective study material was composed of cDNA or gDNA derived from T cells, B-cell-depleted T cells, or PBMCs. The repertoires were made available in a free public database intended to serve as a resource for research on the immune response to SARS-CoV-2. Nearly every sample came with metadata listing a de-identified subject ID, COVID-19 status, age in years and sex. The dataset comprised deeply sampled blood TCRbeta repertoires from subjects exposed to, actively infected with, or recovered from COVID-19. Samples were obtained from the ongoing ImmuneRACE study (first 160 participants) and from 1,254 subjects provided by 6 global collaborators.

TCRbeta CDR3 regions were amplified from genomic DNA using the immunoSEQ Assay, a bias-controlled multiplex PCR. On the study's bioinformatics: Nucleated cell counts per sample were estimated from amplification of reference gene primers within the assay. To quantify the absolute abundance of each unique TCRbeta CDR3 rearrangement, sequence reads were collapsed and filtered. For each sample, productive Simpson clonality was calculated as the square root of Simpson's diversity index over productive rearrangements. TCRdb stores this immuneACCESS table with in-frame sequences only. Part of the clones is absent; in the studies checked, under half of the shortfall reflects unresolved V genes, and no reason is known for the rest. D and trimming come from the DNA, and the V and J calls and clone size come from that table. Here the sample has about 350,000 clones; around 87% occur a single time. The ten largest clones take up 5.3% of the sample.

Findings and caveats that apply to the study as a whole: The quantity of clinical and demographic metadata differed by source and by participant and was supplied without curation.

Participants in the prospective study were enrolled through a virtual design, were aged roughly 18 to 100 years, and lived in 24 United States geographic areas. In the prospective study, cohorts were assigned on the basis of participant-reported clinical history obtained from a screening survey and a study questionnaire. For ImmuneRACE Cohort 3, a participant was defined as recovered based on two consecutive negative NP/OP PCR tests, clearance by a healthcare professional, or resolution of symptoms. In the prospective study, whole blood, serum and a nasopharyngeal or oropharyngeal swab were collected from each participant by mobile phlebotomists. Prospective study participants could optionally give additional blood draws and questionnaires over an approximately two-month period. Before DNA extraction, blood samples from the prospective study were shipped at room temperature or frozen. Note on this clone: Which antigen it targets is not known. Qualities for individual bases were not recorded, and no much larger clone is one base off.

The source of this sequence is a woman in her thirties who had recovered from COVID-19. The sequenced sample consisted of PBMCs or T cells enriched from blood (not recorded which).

CDR3 loop: CASSPLGTPNQPQHF. Read as DNA, the sequence is TGTGCCAGCAGCCCACTCGGGACACCTAATCAGCCCCAGCATTTT. This sequence uses TRBV5-5 and TRBJ1-5, and possibly TRBD1, on 6 matching bases. For CDR1 and CDR2, the germline V gene (reference sequence) lists SGHKS and YYEKEE. The trim is 4 bases for V and 4 bases for J, with a gap of 15 bases between the germline ends. Including cysteine and phenylalanine, the CDR3 has 15 amino acids. Just CDR3 DNA is preserved here, 45 bases in frame from base 1.